This is a list of T cell receptor beta chains from one sample in a study of early T cells in non-severe SARS-CoV-2 infection. MiXCR, run by TCRdb on the 5' RACE reads, gives a single entry per CDR3 protein. The table shows over 25,000 distinct CDR3 sequences, with around 7% occurring only once. Sequencing was done on a sample of whole blood. These receptors all come from an adult who was a healthcare worker with PCR-confirmed SARS-CoV-2 infection or an uninfected control (not recorded which). Each CDR3 is given with its conserved first and last residue. The D gene is left open where the match is weak. The size entry is marked missing in some rows and otherwise reads once, few, many or a size class.

TRBV9,-,TRBJ1-1,many,CASSSDPMGAKTEAFF,TGTGCCAGCAGCTCCGACCCCATGGGGGCAAAGACTGAAGCTTTCTTT
TRBV29-1,TRBD1,TRBJ1-1,few,CSVRDRVNTEAFF,TGCAGCGTTCGGGACAGGGTGAACACTGAAGCTTTCTTT
TRBV20-1,TRBD2,TRBJ2-1,many,CSATTGRAYNEQFF,TGCAGTGCTACAACCGGGAGGGCCTACAATGAGCAGTTCTTC
TRBV20-1,-,TRBJ2-1,many,CSARDPRELDNEQFF,TGCAGTGCTAGAGACCCCCGGGAGCTGGACAATGAGCAGTTCTTC
TRBV29-1,-,TRBJ2-3,-,CSVDTEVRADTQYF,TGCAGCGTTGACACGGAGGTTCGGGCAGATACGCAGTATTTT
TRBV28,TRBD1,TRBJ1-5,many,CASRVGQGGQPQHF,TGTGCCAGCAGGGTGGGACAGGGGGGACAGCCCCAGCATTTT
TRBV15,-,TRBJ2-5,medium-sized,CATSTTAGETQYF,TGTGCCACCAGCACCACCGCGGGGGAGACCCAGTACTTC
TRBV28,TRBD2,TRBJ2-1,few,CASSPRTSENFNEQFF,TGTGCCAGCAGTCCACGGACTAGCGAGAATTTCAATGAGCAGTTCTTC
TRBV6-6,-,TRBJ2-7,-,CASSITGTYEQYF,TGTGCCAGCAGTATCACAGGGACCTACGAGCAGTACTTC
TRBV7-8,TRBD1,TRBJ1-6,-,CASSFDRDPYNSPLHF,TGTGCCAGCAGCTTCGACAGGGACCCCTATAATTCACCCCTCCACTTT
TRBV20-1,TRBD2,TRBJ2-3,many,CSALLPAGGPTDTQYF,TGCAGTGCCTTACTCCCGGCGGGAGGGCCGACAGATACGCAGTATTTT
TRBV28,TRBD1,TRBJ1-4,-,CASSILDRDREKLFF,TGTGCCAGCAGTATCCTTGACAGGGACAGGGAAAAACTGTTTTTT
TRBV10-3,-,TRBJ2-3,many,CAIRGASTDTQYF,TGTGCCATCAGAGGCGCTAGCACAGATACGCAGTATTTT
TRBV7-6,-,TRBJ2-1,few,CASSLVPTFSYNEQFF,TGTGCCAGCAGCTTAGTTCCTACCTTCTCCTACAATGAGCAGTTCTTC
TRBV27,-,TRBJ2-2,few,CASSLSVTVNTGELFF,TGTGCCAGCAGTTTATCCGTGACAGTGAACACCGGGGAGCTGTTTTTT
TRBV5-6,TRBD1,TRBJ1-1,many,CASSLWDRLTNTEAFF,TGTGCCAGCAGCTTATGGGACAGACTCACGAACACTGAAGCTTTCTTT
TRBV19,TRBD1,TRBJ1-5,few,CASSIAQGGSYSNQPQHF,TGTGCCAGTAGTATAGCCCAGGGGGGCTCATATAGCAATCAGCCCCAGCATTTT
TRBV3-1,-,TRBJ1-5,many,CASSQDGREERQPQHF,TGTGCCAGCAGCCAAGATGGCAGGGAGGAACGGCAGCCCCAGCATTTT
TRBV5-1,-,TRBJ2-1,many,CASSFMMGLGDNEQFF,TGCGCCAGCAGCTTTATGATGGGGCTGGGGGACAATGAGCAGTTCTTC
TRBV9,TRBD2,TRBJ2-1,-,CASKTSGAYNEQFF,TGTGCCAGTAAGACTAGCGGAGCCTACAATGAGCAGTTCTTC
TRBV28,-,TRBJ1-2,many,CASSPGPANYGYTF,TGTGCCAGCAGTCCTGGACCAGCTAACTATGGCTACACCTTC
TRBV20-1,-,TRBJ1-1,many,CSGGDTEAFF,TGCAGTGGAGGGGATACTGAAGCTTTCTTT
TRBV12-3/TRBV12-4,-,TRBJ1-1,few,CASSTQGLRPEAFF,TGTGCCAGCAGCACGCAGGGGCTCCGGCCTGAAGCTTTCTTT
TRBV28,-,TRBJ2-7,few,CASSLYPRLDRPHYEQYF,TGTGCCAGCAGTTTGTATCCCCGTTTAGACAGGCCCCATTACGAGCAGTACTTC
TRBV19,-,TRBJ2-5,-,CASIDRPSGQETQYF,TGTGCCAGTATCGACCGACCTTCGGGACAAGAGACCCAGTACTTC
TRBV28,-,TRBJ1-1,-,CASSLFTPNTEAFF,TGTGCCAGCAGTTTATTTACCCCGAACACTGAAGCTTTCTTT
TRBV29-1,TRBD2,TRBJ2-1,-,CSAATSPGGEQFF,TGCAGCGCTGCGACTAGCCCGGGGGGTGAGCAGTTCTTC
TRBV14,-,TRBJ1-2,-,CASSQGFWIHGYTF,TGTGCCAGCAGCCAAGGGTTCTGGATCCATGGCTACACCTTC
TRBV10-1,-,TRBJ1-1,many,CASSRGINTEAFF,TGCGCCAGCAGTAGGGGGATTAACACTGAAGCTTTCTTT
TRBV29-1,TRBD2,TRBJ2-5,few,CSVEVFSGASQETQYF,TGCAGCGTTGAAGTTTTTAGCGGGGCTAGTCAAGAGACCCAGTACTTC
TRBV3-1,TRBD2,TRBJ2-1,few,CASSPRGLELYNEQFF,TGTGCCAGCAGTCCCCGGGGACTAGAACTGTACAATGAGCAGTTCTTC
TRBV7-9,-,TRBJ2-7,few,CASSLAGQAYEQYF,TGTGCCAGCAGCTTAGCGGGACAAGCCTACGAGCAGTACTTC
TRBV6-1,TRBD2,TRBJ2-3,many,CASSPASGSTDTQYF,TGTGCCAGCAGCCCGGCTAGCGGGAGCACAGATACGCAGTATTTT
TRBV7-6,-,TRBJ2-5,many,CASTQPGAQETQYF,TGTGCCAGCACCCAACCCGGGGCCCAAGAGACCCAGTACTTC
TRBV18,TRBD1,TRBJ1-1,few,CASHGSGTAMNTEAFF,TGTGCCAGCCACGGATCCGGGACAGCCATGAACACTGAAGCTTTCTTT
TRBV10-2,-,TRBJ2-7,-,CASSGGLSYEQYF,TGCGCCAGCAGCGGGGGACTTTCCTACGAGCAGTACTTC
TRBV6-2/TRBV6-3,-,TRBJ2-6,many,CASTGSGANVLTF,TGTGCCAGCACGGGATCTGGGGCCAACGTCCTGACTTTC
TRBV6-1,-,TRBJ2-1,-,CASSKLDSLYNEQFF,TGTGCCAGCAGTAAATTGGACAGTCTCTACAATGAGCAGTTCTTC
TRBV7-9,-,TRBJ2-1,-,CASSLSPSNEQFF,TGTGCCAGCAGCTTATCTCCTTCCAATGAGCAGTTCTTC
TRBV2,TRBD2,TRBJ2-1,many,CASSSGGHNEQFF,TGTGCCAGCTCTAGCGGGGGCCACAATGAGCAGTTCTTC
TRBV14,-,TRBJ2-7,-,CASSQVDEQYF,TGTGCCAGCAGCCAAGTCGACGAGCAGTACTTC
TRBV20-1,-,TRBJ1-1,many,CSDSPGASDTEAFF,TGCAGTGACTCCCCGGGAGCTAGCGACACTGAAGCTTTCTTT
TRBV28,-,TRBJ2-5,few,CASSYLEQLFQETQYF,TGTGCCAGCAGTTATTTGGAACAGCTATTCCAAGAGACCCAGTACTTC
TRBV20-1,-,TRBJ2-1,many,CRSGVAGREQFF,TGCAGATCGGGGGTGGCAGGTCGGGAGCAGTTCTTC
TRBV20-1,TRBD1,TRBJ2-7,-,CSASADRGSGDEQYF,TGCAGTGCTAGTGCTGACAGGGGCTCCGGGGACGAGCAGTACTTC
TRBV29-1,-,TRBJ2-5,-,CSVDRGRETQYF,TGCAGCGTTGACAGGGGACGAGAGACCCAGTACTTC
TRBV19,-,TRBJ1-2,many,CASSIVDSPNYGYTF,TGTGCCAGTAGTATAGTTGACAGTCCGAACTATGGCTACACCTTC
TRBV20-1,-,TRBJ2-1,many,CRPRTGHEQFF,TGCAGACCCCGAACGGGCCATGAGCAGTTCTTC
TRBV28,TRBD1,TRBJ1-1,many,CASSNRTGQNTEAFF,TGTGCCAGCAGTAACAGGACAGGGCAGAACACTGAAGCTTTCTTT
TRBV6-6,TRBD2,TRBJ2-1,few,CASSLGLAGRNEQFF,TGTGCCAGCAGTTTGGGACTAGCGGGAAGGAATGAGCAGTTCTTC
TRBV27,TRBD2,TRBJ2-7,many,CASSRLADAYEQYF,TGTGCCAGCAGTAGGCTAGCGGACGCCTACGAGCAGTACTTC
TRBV24-1,TRBD2,TRBJ2-1,few,CATSDLGLSGRNEQFF,TGTGCCACCAGTGATTTGGGGTTAAGCGGGAGGAATGAGCAGTTCTTC
TRBV29-1,-,TRBJ1-3,many,CSVEDPQENTIYF,TGCAGCGTTGAAGATCCGCAGGAAAACACCATATATTTT
TRBV15,-,TRBJ1-5,many,CATSRGDRNQPQHF,TGTGCCACCAGCAGAGGGGACCGCAATCAGCCCCAGCATTTT
TRBV28,-,TRBJ2-5,few,CASSFLHSRSQETQYF,TGTGCCAGCAGTTTTCTTCATTCTAGGAGCCAAGAGACCCAGTACTTC
TRBV7-6,-,TRBJ2-7,many,CASSLGEGLSYEQYF,TGTGCCAGCAGCTTAGGCGAGGGACTCTCCTACGAGCAGTACTTC
TRBV11-2,-,TRBJ2-7,many,CASSWRGYYYEQYF,TGTGCCAGCAGCTGGAGGGGCTATTATTACGAGCAGTACTTC
TRBV16,-,TRBJ2-7,-,CASNQGQGGEQYF,TGTGCCAGCAACCAAGGACAGGGAGGGGAGCAGTACTTC
TRBV4-1,-,TRBJ1-3,many,CASSNRTTWGSGNTIYF,TGCGCCAGCAGCAACCGGACAACTTGGGGCTCTGGAAACACCATATATTTT
TRBV19,TRBD1,TRBJ2-3,many,CASSISGQVYADTQYF,TGTGCCAGTAGTATCTCCGGACAGGTTTACGCAGATACGCAGTATTTT